This is a list of T cell receptor beta chains from one sample in a study of T cell responses to AZD1222 COVID-19 vaccine. Here immunoSEQ multiplex PCR was the method, and the copy in TCRdb shows in-frame clones only, minus some. The data show roughly 90,000 clones, 80% to 90% seen once. The source material was peripheral blood, sampled on day 0 of AZD1222 vaccination. The receptors originated from an adult in good health. Each CDR3 is given with its conserved first and last residue. A D gene is named only where the DNA matches it firmly. Not every row has a clone size; where given, it reads once, few, many or a size class.

D gene	J gene	V gene	clone size	CDR3 protein	CDR3 DNA
TRBD1	TRBJ2-1	TRBV6-1	NA	CASSEADRVNEQFF	TGTGCCAGCAGTGAAGCGGACAGGGTCAATGAGCAGTTCTTC
NA	TRBJ2-7	TRBV19	NA	CASSVRGSYEQYF	TGTGCCAGTAGTGTCCGGGGCTCCTACGAGCAGTACTTC
TRBD1	TRBJ2-6	TRBV11-3	once	CASSLDGAGTGGGGANVLTF	TGTGCCAGCAGCTTAGACGGGGCCGGGACAGGGGGCGGTGGGGCCAACGTCCTGACTTTC
TRBD1	TRBJ1-6	TRBV30	NA	CAWTGQGHSPLHF	TGTGCCTGGACTGGACAGGGCCATTCACCCCTCCACTTT
NA	TRBJ1-2	TRBV27	NA	CASSFQGGGYTF	TGTGCCAGCAGTTTCCAGGGAGGCGGCTACACCTTC
TRBD2	TRBJ2-1	TRBV4-2	NA	CASSQVAGTSYNEQFF	TGTGCCAGCAGCCAAGTAGCGGGAACTTCCTACAATGAGCAGTTCTTC
TRBD1	TRBJ1-5	TRBV30	NA	CACDRGGNQPQHF	TGTGCCTGTGACAGGGGAGGCAATCAGCCCCAGCATTTT
NA	TRBJ1-1	TRBV5-4	NA	CAGSGTNQPNTEAFF	TGTGCCGGATCCGGGACTAACCAACCCAACACTGAAGCTTTCTTT
NA	TRBJ2-4	TRBV10-1	NA	CASSEKAILAKNIQYF	TGCGCCAGCAGTGAGAAGGCCATCCTAGCCAAAAACATTCAGTACTTC
NA	TRBJ1-6	TRBV6-5	NA	CASTKPGVDPSPLHF	TGTGCCAGCACCAAACCGGGAGTTGACCCTTCACCCCTCCACTTT
NA	TRBJ2-7	TRBV12-3/TRBV12-4	NA	CASSLTSQNEYYF	TGTGCCAGCAGTTTAACGAGTCAAAACGAATATTACTTC
TRBD1	TRBJ2-7	TRBV5-1	NA	CASSLDRGSTYEQYF	TGCGCCAGCAGCTTGGACAGGGGGTCTACCTACGAGCAGTACTTC
TRBD1	TRBJ1-3	TRBV9	NA	CASSVASQQGKAGNTIYF	TGTGCCAGCAGCGTAGCTTCCCAACAGGGGAAGGCTGGAAACACCATATATTTT
NA	TRBJ2-1	TRBV24-1	NA	CATRDSSHKEQFF	TGTGCCACCAGGGATTCGTCACACAAGGAGCAGTTCTTC
NA	TRBJ1-6	TRBV15	once	CATSRDIGSPLHF	TGTGCCACCAGCAGAGATATAGGTTCACCCCTCCACTTT
NA	TRBJ1-1	TRBV27	NA	CASSSSDSTSRAFF	TGTGCCAGCAGCTCATCGGACAGCACAAGTAGAGCTTTCTTT
NA	TRBJ2-5	TRBV11-3	NA	CASSRQGGRETQYF	TGTGCCAGCAGCCGGCAGGGGGGTCGGGAGACCCAGTACTTC
NA	TRBJ2-2	TRBV11-2	NA	CASSLGRDRELFF	TGTGCCAGCAGCTTAGGAAGGGACCGGGAGCTGTTTTTT
NA	TRBJ1-1	TRBV10-1	NA	CASSMDRNTEAFF	TGCGCCAGCAGTATGGACAGGAACACTGAAGCTTTCTTT
TRBD2	TRBJ2-7	TRBV2	NA	CASRRGAVEQYF	TGTGCCAGCAGGCGGGGGGCAGTCGAGCAGTACTTC
NA	TRBJ1-2	TRBV5-4	NA	CASSLAGGIPGYTF	TGTGCCAGCAGCTTGGCGGGGGGGATTCCTGGCTACACCTTC
NA	TRBJ1-1	TRBV6-5	NA	CASSYSTSNTEAFF	TGTGCCAGCAGTTACTCGACGTCGAACACTGAAGCTTTCTTT
NA	TRBJ2-1	TRBV4-2	NA	CASSQQPIAGNEQFF	TGTGCCAGCAGCCAACAACCCATAGCCGGCAATGAGCAGTTCTTC
TRBD2	TRBJ2-7	TRBV5-6	NA	CASSLGTSGEQYF	TGTGCCAGCAGCTTGGGGACTAGCGGCGAGCAGTACTTC
NA	TRBJ2-3	TRBV4-1	NA	CASSHIFGGLTDTQYF	TGCGCCAGCAGCCACATATTCGGTGGGCTCACAGATACGCAGTATTTT
NA	TRBJ2-1	TRBV4-2	NA	CASSLRLDPYNEQFF	TGTGCCAGCAGCCTCAGACTAGATCCCTACAATGAGCAGTTCTTC
NA	TRBJ1-5	TRBV4-1	NA	CASSQDVSLGNQPQHF	TGCGCCAGCAGCCAAGATGTTAGCCTTGGCAATCAGCCCCAGCATTTT
NA	TRBJ1-1	TRBV12-3/TRBV12-4	NA	CASTGQMNTEAFF	TGTGCCAGCACAGGACAGATGAACACTGAAGCTTTCTTT
TRBD1	TRBJ1-1	TRBV19	NA	CASSTGRNTEAFF	TGTGCCAGCTCGACAGGGAGGAACACTGAAGCTTTCTTT
TRBD2	TRBJ2-1	TRBV19	NA	CASSPFLSSGDYNEQFF	TGTGCCAGTAGTCCCTTTCTCTCTAGCGGGGACTACAATGAGCAGTTCTTC
TRBD2	TRBJ2-1	TRBV7-2	NA	CASSLVGGGGGYNEQFF	TGTGCCAGCAGCTTGGTAGGCGGCGGGGGGGGTTACAATGAGCAGTTCTTC
NA	TRBJ2-7	TRBV9	NA	CASSKRPAGYEQYF	TGTGCCAGCAGCAAAAGACCAGCGGGTTACGAGCAGTACTTC